The clone carrying this TCR beta chain was counted many times. Its antigen is not identified. The entry originates in a study of CD8 T cells in ankylosing spondylitis. Findings and limits, study-wide: A TCR beta motif of eight highly homologous variants appeared characteristic of ankylosing spondylitis blood. Earlier authors reported some of these motif variants in reactive arthritis synovial fluid and blood. Clones tied to disease were said to be significantly enriched in matched ankylosing spondylitis synovial fluid.

CDR1 SGHAT and CDR2 FQNNGV come from the germline V gene. Trimming at V came to 4 bases and at J to 7 bases, leaving 10 bases not matched to a gene. This CDR3 region has 15 residues. Using quantitative 5'-RACE with molecular barcodes, the authors made TCR beta libraries. TCRdb used MiXCR to reprocess the 5' RACE reads, holding one entry per CDR3 protein. The sample comprises approximately 250,000 distinct CDR3 sequences, roughly 25% of which are singletons, and 0.5% to 0.75% rests with the top ten. The clonotype comes from a male donor with ankylosing spondylitis or in good health (not recorded which). The chain uses TRBV11-2 and TRBJ2-7; TRBD1 agrees at 10 bases. Sequenced material: blood, either unsorted or a sorted T cell fraction (not recorded which). The CDR3: CASSSWRQGAKEQYF. The DNA for the CDR3 is TGTGCCAGCAGCTCCTGGAGACAGGGGGCAAAAGAGCAGTACTTC.